This T cell receptor (beta chain) was captured by sequencing in a study of control samples from healthy donors and cancer patients. Data came from immunoSEQ multiplex PCR; TCRdb stores just in-frame clones and leaves some out. This table has 75,000 to 95,000 clones, about 88% appearing once. The sample consisted of blood. This TCR came from a woman in her 50s in good health.

The CDR3: CASSPVGSYSTDTQYF. Here the CDR3 DNA reads TGTGCCAGCAGCCCGGTGGGCAGCTATAGCACAGATACGCAGTATTTT. The chain recombines TRBV5-6 with TRBJ2-3; D gene ambiguous. V shed 4 bases and J shed 0 bases, with 15 bases lying between them. Per germline, CDR1 SGHDT and CDR2 YYEEEE. CDR3 length: 16 amino acids.